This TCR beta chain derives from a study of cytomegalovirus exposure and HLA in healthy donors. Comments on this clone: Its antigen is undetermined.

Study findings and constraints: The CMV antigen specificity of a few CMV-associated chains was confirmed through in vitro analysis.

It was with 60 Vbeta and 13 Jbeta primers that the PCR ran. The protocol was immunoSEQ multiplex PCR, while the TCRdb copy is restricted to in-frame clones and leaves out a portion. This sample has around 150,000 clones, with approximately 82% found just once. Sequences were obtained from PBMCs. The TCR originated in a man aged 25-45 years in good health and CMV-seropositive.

CDR3 in amino acids: CASSSFGVLDNEQFF. The CDR3 DNA sequence: TGTGCCAGCAGCTCATTCGGGGTCCTGGACAATGAGCAGTTCTTC. The genes are TRBV5-6 and TRBJ2-1; a possible D gene is TRBD2 (5 bases). Looked up from germline, CDR1 is SGHDT and CDR2 is YYEEEE. Trimming cost V 3 bases and J 5 bases, with 15 bases left between them. The CDR3 runs 15 residues.